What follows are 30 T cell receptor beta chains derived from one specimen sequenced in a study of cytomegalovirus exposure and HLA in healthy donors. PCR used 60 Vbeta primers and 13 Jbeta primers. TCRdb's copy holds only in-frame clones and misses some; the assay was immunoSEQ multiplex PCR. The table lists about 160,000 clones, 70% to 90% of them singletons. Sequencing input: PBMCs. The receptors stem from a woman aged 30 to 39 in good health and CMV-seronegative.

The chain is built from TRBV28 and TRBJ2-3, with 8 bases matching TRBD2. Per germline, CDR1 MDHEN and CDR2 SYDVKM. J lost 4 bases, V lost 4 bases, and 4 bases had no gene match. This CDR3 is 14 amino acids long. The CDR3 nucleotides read TGTGCCAGCAGTTATGGGACTAGAGCAGATACGCAGTATTTT. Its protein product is CASSYGTRADTQYF.

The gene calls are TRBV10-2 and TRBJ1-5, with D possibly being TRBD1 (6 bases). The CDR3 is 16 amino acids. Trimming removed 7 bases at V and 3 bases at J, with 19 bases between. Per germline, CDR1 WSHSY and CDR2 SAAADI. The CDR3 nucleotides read TGCGCCAGCACCCCGGGAGGGGGAGGGCCCAATCAGCCCCAGCATTTT. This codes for CASTPGGGGPNQPQHF.

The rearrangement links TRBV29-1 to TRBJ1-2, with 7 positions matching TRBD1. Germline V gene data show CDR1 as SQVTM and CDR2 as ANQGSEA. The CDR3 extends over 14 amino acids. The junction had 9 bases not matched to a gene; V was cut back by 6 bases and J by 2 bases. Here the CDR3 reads CSVDRAQGNYGYTF. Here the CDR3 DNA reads TGCAGCGTGGACCGGGCACAGGGGAACTATGGCTACACCTTC.

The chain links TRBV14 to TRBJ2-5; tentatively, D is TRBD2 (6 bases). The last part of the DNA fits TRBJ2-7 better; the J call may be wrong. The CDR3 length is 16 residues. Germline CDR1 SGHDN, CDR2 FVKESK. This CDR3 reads CASSQEGWRDHYEQYF. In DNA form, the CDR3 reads TGTGCCAGCAGCCAAGAGGGGTGGCGGGACCACTACGAGCAGTACTTC.

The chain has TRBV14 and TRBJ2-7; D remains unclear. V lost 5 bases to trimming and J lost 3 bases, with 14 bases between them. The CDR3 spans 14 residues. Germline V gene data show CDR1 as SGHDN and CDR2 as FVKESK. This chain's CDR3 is CASSGPMSYYEQYF. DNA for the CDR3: TGTGCCAGCAGCGGGCCCATGAGCTACTACGAGCAGTACTTC.

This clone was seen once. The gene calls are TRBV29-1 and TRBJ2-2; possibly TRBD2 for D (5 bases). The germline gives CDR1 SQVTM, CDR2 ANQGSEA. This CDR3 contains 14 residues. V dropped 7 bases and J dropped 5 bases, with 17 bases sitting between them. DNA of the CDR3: TGCAGCGGGCGGTGGGAGCGGAATACCGGGGAGCTGTTTTTT. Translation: CSGRWERNTGELFF.

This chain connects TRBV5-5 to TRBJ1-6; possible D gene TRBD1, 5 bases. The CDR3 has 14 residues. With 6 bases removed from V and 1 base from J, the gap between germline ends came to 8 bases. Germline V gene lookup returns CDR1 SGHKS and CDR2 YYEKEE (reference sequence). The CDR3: CASTPGSYNSPLHF. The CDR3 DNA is TGTGCCAGCACCCCAGGGTCCTATAATTCACCCCTCCACTTT.

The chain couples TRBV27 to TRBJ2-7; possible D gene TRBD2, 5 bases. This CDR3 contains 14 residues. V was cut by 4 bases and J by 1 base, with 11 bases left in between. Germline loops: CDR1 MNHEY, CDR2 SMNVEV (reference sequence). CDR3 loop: CASSWTGSSYEQYF. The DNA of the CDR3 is TGTGCCAGCAGTTGGACTGGCTCGTCCTACGAGCAGTACTTC.

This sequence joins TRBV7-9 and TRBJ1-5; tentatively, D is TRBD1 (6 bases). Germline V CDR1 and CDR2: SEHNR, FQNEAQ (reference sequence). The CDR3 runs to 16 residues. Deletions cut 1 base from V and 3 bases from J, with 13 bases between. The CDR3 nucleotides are TGTGCCAGCAGCTTAGGAACAGGGCAGTTCAATCAGCCCCAGCATTTT. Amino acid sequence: CASSLGTGQFNQPQHF.

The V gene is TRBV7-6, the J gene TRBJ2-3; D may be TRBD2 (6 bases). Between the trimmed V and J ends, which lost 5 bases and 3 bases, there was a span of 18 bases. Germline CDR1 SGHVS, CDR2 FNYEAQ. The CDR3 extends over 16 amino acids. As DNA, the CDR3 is TGTGCCAGCAGCCCCTGGGGCGGGACCCTTACAGATACGCAGTATTTT. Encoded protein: CASSPWGGTLTDTQYF.

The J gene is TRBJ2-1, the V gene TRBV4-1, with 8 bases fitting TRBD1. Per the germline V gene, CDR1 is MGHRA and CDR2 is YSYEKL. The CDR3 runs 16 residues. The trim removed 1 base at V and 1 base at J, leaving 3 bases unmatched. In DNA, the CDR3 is TGCGCCAGCAGCCAAGCGTGGACAGGGTCCTACAATGAGCAGTTCTTC. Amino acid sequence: CASSQAWTGSYNEQFF.

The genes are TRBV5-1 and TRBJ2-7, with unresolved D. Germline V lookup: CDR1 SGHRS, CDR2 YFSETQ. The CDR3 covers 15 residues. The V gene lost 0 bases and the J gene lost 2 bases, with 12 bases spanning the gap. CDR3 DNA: TGCGCCAGCAGCTTGGGACACAACCCGACCTACGAGCAGTACTTC. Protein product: CASSLGHNPTYEQYF.

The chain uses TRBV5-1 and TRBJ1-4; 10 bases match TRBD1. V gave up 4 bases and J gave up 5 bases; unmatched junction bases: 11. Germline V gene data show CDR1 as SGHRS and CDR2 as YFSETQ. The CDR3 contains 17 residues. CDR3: CASSLGTGVSSNEKLFF. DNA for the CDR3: TGCGCCAGCAGCCTGGGGACAGGGGTGTCGTCGAATGAAAAACTGTTTTTT.

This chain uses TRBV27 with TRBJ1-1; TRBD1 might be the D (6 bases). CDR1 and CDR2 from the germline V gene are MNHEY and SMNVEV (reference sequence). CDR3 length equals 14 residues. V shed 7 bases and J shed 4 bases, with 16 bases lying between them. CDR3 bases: TGTGCCAGCAATTCGATGGGGGCAGTCACTGAAGCTTTCTTT. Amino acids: CASNSMGAVTEAFF.

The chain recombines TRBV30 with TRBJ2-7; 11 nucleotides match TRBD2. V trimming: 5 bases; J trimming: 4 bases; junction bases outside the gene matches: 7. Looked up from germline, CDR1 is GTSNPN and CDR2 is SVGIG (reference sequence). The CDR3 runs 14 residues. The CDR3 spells CAWEPGTSGYEQYF. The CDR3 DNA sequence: TGTGCCTGGGAACCCGGGACTAGCGGATACGAGCAGTACTTC.

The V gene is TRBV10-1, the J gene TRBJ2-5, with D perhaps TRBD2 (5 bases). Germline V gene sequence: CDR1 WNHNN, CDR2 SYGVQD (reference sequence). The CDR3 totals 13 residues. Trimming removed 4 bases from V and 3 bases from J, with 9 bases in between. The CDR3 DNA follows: TGCGCCAGCAGTGTACGGCGGGAAGAGACCCAGTACTTC. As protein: CASSVRREETQYF.

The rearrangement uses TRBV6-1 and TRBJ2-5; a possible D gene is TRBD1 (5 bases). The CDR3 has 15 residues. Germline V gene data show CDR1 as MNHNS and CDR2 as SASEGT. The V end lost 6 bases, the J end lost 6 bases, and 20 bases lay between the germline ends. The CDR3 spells CASSSEWGEVKTQYF. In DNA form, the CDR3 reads TGTGCCAGCAGCTCCGAATGGGGCGAGGTGAAGACCCAGTACTTC.

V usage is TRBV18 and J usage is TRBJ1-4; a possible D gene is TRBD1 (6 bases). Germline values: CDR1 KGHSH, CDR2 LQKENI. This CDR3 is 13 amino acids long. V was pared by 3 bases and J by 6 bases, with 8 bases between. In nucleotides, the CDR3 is TGTGCCAGCTCACCTAGACAGGATGAAAAACTGTTTTTT. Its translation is CASSPRQDEKLFF.

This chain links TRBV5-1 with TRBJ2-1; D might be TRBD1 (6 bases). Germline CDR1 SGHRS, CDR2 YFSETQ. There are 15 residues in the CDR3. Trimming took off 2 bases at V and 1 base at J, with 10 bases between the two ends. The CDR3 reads CASSFSGVSYNEQFF. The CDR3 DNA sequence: TGCGCCAGCAGCTTTTCAGGGGTGTCCTACAATGAGCAGTTCTTC.

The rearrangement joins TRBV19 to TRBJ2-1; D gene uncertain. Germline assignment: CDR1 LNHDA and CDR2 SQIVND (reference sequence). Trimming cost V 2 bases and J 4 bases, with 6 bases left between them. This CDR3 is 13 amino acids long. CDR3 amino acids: CASSITSYNEQFF. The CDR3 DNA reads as TGTGCCAGTAGTATAACTTCGTACAATGAGCAGTTCTTC. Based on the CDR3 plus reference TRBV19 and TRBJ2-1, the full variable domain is DGGITQSPKYLFRKEGQNVTLSCEQNLNHDAMYWYRQDPGQGLRLIYYSQIVNDFQKGDIAEGYSVSREKKESFPLTVTSAQKNPTAFYLCASSITSYNEQFFGPGTRLTVL.

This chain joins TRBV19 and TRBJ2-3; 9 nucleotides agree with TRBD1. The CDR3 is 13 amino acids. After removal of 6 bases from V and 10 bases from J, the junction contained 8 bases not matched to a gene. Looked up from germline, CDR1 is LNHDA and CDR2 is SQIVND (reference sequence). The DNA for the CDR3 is TGTGCCAGTAGCCCAACGGGACAGGGTGCGCAGTATTTT. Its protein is CASSPTGQGAQYF.

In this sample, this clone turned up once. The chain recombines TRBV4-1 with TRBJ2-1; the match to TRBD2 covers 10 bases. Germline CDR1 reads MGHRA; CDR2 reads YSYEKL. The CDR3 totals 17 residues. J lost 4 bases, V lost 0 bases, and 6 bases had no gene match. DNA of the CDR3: TGCGCCAGCAGCCAAGAACCTAGCGGGGGCCATTACAATGAGCAGTTCTTC. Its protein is CASSQEPSGGHYNEQFF.

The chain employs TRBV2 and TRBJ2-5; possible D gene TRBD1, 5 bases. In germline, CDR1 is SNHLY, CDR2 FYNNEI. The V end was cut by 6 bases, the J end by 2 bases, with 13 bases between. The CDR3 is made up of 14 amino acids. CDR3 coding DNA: TGTGCCAGCAGCGAAACAGGACCACAAGAGACCCAGTACTTC. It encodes CASSETGPQETQYF. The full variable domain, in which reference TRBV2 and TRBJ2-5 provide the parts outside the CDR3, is EPEVTQTPSHQVTQMGQEVILRCVPISNHLYFYWYRQILGQKVEFLVSFYNNEISEKSEIFDDQFSVERPDGSNFTLKIRSTKLEDSAMYFCASSETGPQETQYFGPGTRLLVL.

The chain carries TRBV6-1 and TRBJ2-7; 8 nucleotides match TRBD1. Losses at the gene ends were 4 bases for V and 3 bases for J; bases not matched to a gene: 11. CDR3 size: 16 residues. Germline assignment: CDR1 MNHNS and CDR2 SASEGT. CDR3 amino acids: CASSGPRDRRFYEQYF. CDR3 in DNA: TGTGCCAGCAGTGGCCCCCGGGACAGGCGTTTCTACGAGCAGTACTTC.

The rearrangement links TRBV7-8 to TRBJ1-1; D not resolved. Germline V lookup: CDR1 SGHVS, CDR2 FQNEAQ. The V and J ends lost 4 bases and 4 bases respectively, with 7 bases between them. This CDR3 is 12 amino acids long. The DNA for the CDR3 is TGTGCCAGCAGCTCACCGGGCACTGAAGCTTTCTTT. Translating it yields CASSSPGTEAFF.

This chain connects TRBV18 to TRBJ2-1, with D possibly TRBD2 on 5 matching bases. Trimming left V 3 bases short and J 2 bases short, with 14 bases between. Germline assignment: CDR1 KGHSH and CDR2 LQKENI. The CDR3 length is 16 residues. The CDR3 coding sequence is TGTGCCAGCTCACCGACCAGACGAGCGGCCTACAATGAGCAGTTCTTC. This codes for CASSPTRRAAYNEQFF.

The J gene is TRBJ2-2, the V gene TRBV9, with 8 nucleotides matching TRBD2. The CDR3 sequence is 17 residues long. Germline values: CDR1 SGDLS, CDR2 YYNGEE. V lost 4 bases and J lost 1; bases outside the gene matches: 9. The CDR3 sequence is CASSPRGLEGNTGELFF. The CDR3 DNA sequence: TGTGCCAGCAGCCCCCGGGGACTAGAGGGGAACACCGGGGAGCTGTTTTTT.

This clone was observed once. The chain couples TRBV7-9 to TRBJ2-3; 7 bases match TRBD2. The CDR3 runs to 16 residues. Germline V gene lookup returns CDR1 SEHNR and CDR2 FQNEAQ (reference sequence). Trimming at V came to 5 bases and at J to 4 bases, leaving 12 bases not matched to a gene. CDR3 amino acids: CASSRPGGGTSDTQYF. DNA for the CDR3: TGTGCCAGCAGCCGCCCTGGCGGGGGAACCTCAGATACGCAGTATTTT.

The DNA of the CDR3 is TGTGCCAGCAGCACTGAACCGGGACAGGGGGCACTTGGTGAAAAACTGTTTTTT. Translation gives CASSTEPGQGALGEKLFF. J is TRBJ1-4 and V is TRBV21-1; TRBD1, the table's D call, was not compared with the DNA. TRBV21-1 is recorded as a pseudogene. The CDR3 runs to 18 residues.

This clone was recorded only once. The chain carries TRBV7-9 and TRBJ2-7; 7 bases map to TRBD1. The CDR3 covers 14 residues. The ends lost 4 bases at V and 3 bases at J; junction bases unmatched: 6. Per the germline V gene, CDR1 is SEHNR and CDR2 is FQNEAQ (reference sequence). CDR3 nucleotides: TGTGCCAGCAGCTCGGACAGGCATTACTACGAGCAGTACTTC. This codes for CASSSDRHYYEQYF.